What follows are 8 T cell receptor beta chains derived from one specimen sequenced in a study of T cells in Graves' hyperthyroidism and ophthalmopathy. RNA transcripts were the template for amplifying TCR beta CDR3 regions. HTBI primers were employed in a first-round RT-PCR of the TCR CDR3. From the multiplex PCR reads, TCRdb called clonotypes with MiXCR, one entry per CDR3 protein. The table has some 300,000 distinct CDR3 sequences, roughly 13% seen once. Sequencing was performed on blood. The origin of the receptors is a woman in her thirties or forties with Graves' hyperthyroidism.

This clonotype was detected only a few times. This sequence joins TRBV19 and TRBJ1-2; 10 bases line up with TRBD1. CDR1 is LNHDA and CDR2 is SQIVND in the germline V gene (reference sequence). CDR3 size: 16 residues. Losses at the gene ends were 1 base for V and 4 bases for J; bases not matched to a gene: 6. The CDR3 here is CASSIVPGQGGYGYTF. DNA for the CDR3: TGTGCCAGTAGTATAGTTCCCGGACAGGGGGGCTATGGCTACACCTTC.

The CDR3 loop reads CAWRHTATSSYNEQFF. CDR3 DNA: TGTGCCTGGAGGCATACCGCCACCAGCTCCTACAATGAGCAGTTCTTC. This sequence joins TRBV30 and TRBJ2-1; D gene ambiguous. The germline V gene has CDR1 GTSNPN and CDR2 SVGIG (reference sequence). The CDR3 is 16 residues long. With 3 bases removed from V and 0 bases from J, the gap between germline ends came to 15 bases. The variable domain in full, completed from reference TRBV30 and TRBJ2-1, reads SQTIHQWPATLVQPVGSPLSLECTVEGTSNPNLYWYRQAAGRGLQLLFYSVGIGQISSEVPQNLSASRPQDRQFILSSKKLLLSDSGFYLCAWRHTATSSYNEQFFGPGTRLTVL.

This clonotype has at least ten counts. The rearrangement uses TRBV5-1 and TRBJ1-1; D may be TRBD1 (5 bases). The CDR3 extends over 13 amino acids. V lost 4 bases, J lost 1 base, and 8 bases lay in between. Germline CDR1 and CDR2: SGHRS and YFSETQ. The CDR3 protein is CASSITGNTEAFF. CDR3 DNA sequence: TGCGCCAGCAGCATTACAGGGAACACTGAAGCTTTCTTT.

This clonotype has only a few counts. The chain combines TRBV24-1 with TRBJ2-1; 10 nucleotides line up with TRBD1. V lost 5 bases and J lost 9; bases outside the gene matches: 6. The CDR3 spans 14 residues. Per germline, CDR1 KGHDR and CDR2 SFDVKD. DNA for the CDR3: TGTGCCACCAGTGGGGGACAGGGGTATAGTGAGCAGTTCTTC. Amino acids: CATSGGQGYSEQFF.

This clonotype was detected ten times or more. The J gene is TRBJ1-1, the V gene TRBV6-1; no reliable D call. CDR1 and CDR2 (germline): MNHNS, SASEGT. CDR3 size: 13 residues. V was clipped by 5 bases and J by 4 bases, with 11 bases between them. The CDR3 DNA is TGTGCCAGCAGTCCCCTTTCGGGCACTGAAGCTTTCTTT. This codes for CASSPLSGTEAFF.

In its sample, this clonotype was seen many times. V and J are TRBV6-2 or TRBV6-3 and TRBJ1-2, with D perhaps TRBD1 (6 bases). With 4 bases removed from V and 8 bases from J, the gap between germline ends came to 11 bases. Germline V gene lookup returns CDR1 MNHEY and CDR2 SVGEGT. The CDR3 consists of 12 residues. CDR3 DNA sequence: TGTGCCAGCAGTTCCAGGGGCGAAGGCTACACCTTC. It yields the protein CASSSRGEGYTF.

This clonotype came up many times. The chain uses TRBV12-3 or TRBV12-4 and TRBJ2-5; D may correspond to TRBD1 or TRBD2 (5 bases each). Between the trimmed V and J ends, which lost 1 base and 5 bases, there was a span of 14 bases. The CDR3 consists of 15 residues. Here the CDR3 reads CASSLGRDLRETQYF. In DNA form, the CDR3 reads TGTGCCAGCAGTTTAGGCCGGGACCTACGGGAGACCCAGTACTTC.

In its sample, this clonotype was seen a few times. CDR3 coding DNA: TGTGCCAGCAGCTTGACCAGGGGATTTGAAAAACTGTTTTTT. Translated, it gives CASSLTRGFEKLFF. The chain employs TRBV5-8 and TRBJ1-4, with a weak D call TRBD1 (6 bases). This CDR3 is built from 14 residues. The germline V gene encodes CDR1 SGHTS and CDR2 YDEGEE. Between the trimmed V and J ends, which lost 1 base and 7 bases, there was a span of 11 bases.